Listed here are 7 T cell receptor beta chains from one sample, sequenced in a study of shared clonotypes between healthy human individuals (dated by TCRdb to 2018 to 2020). Library preparation was by the immunoSEQ multiplex PCR assay. TCRdb limited this immuneACCESS table to in-frame rearrangements with V and J called. A share of clones is missing; checked studies link under half to unresolved V genes, and the rest is unexplained. This sample lists about 2.3 million clones; about 92% were detected once. The biggest ten clones account for 0.39% of the sample. The sequencing sample was made of naive CD4+ T cells from PBMCs. Reading the label with the study, this specimen's cell subset or site is: CD45RA+ positively selected. Receptor source: a man younger than 30 in good health. Some clones in this sample may be carry-over from other donors' samples.

V gene TRBV5-1 combines with J gene TRBJ2-3, with 7 bases matching TRBD2. From germline, CDR1 is SGHRS and CDR2 YFSETQ. The CDR3 has 16 amino acids. The V segment lost 0 bases and the J segment 4 bases; nucleotides outside the gene matches: 8. CDR3 amino acids: CASSLERGLVSDTQYF. The DNA for the CDR3 is TGCGCCAGCAGCTTGGAGAGAGGACTAGTCTCAGATACGCAGTATTTT. The complete variable domain, with remaining parts taken from reference TRBV5-1 and TRBJ2-3, reads KAGVTQTPRYLIKTRGQQVTLSCSPISGHRSVSWYQQTPGQGLQFLFEYFSETQRNKGNFPGRFSGRQFSNSRSEMNVSTLELGDSALYLCASSLERGLVSDTQYFGPGTRLTVL.

The gene calls are TRBV5-1 and TRBJ2-3; 10 bases align to TRBD2. V lost 4 bases, J lost 5 bases, and 16 bases stayed unmatched. The CDR3 contains 18 residues. Germline V gives CDR1 SGHRS, CDR2 YFSETQ. In DNA, the CDR3 is TGCGCCAGCAGCCCGGCGGGGTCGAGCGGGAGGGCCAGAGATACGCAGTATTTT. This encodes CASSPAGSSGRARDTQYF.

This clone has only one observation. The rearrangement links TRBV30 to TRBJ2-5; D might be TRBD2 (6 bases). Trimming removed 0 bases from V and 4 bases from J, with 9 bases in between. The germline gives CDR1 GTSNPN, CDR2 SVGIG (reference sequence). The CDR3 is 13 residues long. CDR3 sequence reads: CAWSVRDSETQYF. The CDR3 DNA follows: TGTGCCTGGAGTGTACGGGACTCAGAGACCCAGTACTTC.

Note on this clone: One junction end disagrees with the germline gene, perhaps due to a read error. The chain joins TRBV30 to TRBJ2-7; D is uncertain. Germline CDR1 is GTSNPN and CDR2 is SVGIG (reference sequence). This CDR3 region has 11 residues. The CDR3 DNA sequence: TGTGCCTGGAGTGTAAAAAGAATGGTCGGGTTC. It translates to CAWSVKRMVGF.

As to this clone: Other DNA sequences from this sample encode an identical CDR3 as well. The chain links TRBV5-1 to TRBJ2-7; 8 bases fit TRBD2. The CDR3 runs 15 residues. Trimming cost V 4 bases and J 1 base; bases outside gene matches: 7. Germline V gene data show CDR1 as SGHRS and CDR2 as YFSETQ. CDR3 amino acids: CASSPGGGVSYEQYF. CDR3 sequence (DNA): TGCGCCAGCAGCCCGGGAGGGGGGGTTTCCTACGAGCAGTACTTC.

The J gene is TRBJ2-1, the V gene TRBV4-1, with 11 bases aligning to TRBD2. Germline V gene sequence: CDR1 MGHRA, CDR2 YSYEKL. V lost 3 bases to trimming and J lost 0 bases; unmatched junction nucleotides: 7. The CDR3 length is 18 residues. The CDR3 reads CASSHGLAGGLSYNEQFF. CDR3 nucleotide sequence: TGCGCCAGCAGCCACGGGCTAGCGGGAGGCCTCTCCTACAATGAGCAGTTCTTC.

CDR3 sequence (DNA): TGCGCCAGCAGCCCCTCCGGGGCTGGAAACACCATATATTTT. Encoded protein: CASSPSGAGNTIYF. The chain combines TRBV5-1 with TRBJ1-3, with D hard to call. With 4 bases removed from V and 2 bases from J, the gap between germline ends came to 10 bases. The CDR3 has 14 amino acids. The germline V gene encodes CDR1 SGHRS and CDR2 YFSETQ.